A single sample gave rise to the 18 T cell receptor beta chains below, sequenced in a study of blood T cell repertoires in COVID-19. Measured with immunoSEQ multiplex PCR; TCRdb has only the in-frame clones, and not every one. The top ten clones hold 0.75% to 1% of a sample with around 110,000 clones, about 64% of them seen once. Material for sequencing was peripheral blood. All receptors derive from a human donor with acute or convalescent COVID-19. The donor label of this sample is uncertain.

This chain uses TRBV7-2 with TRBJ1-4; TRBD1 matches 7 bases. The CDR3 has 14 residues. Losses at the gene ends were 5 bases for V and 5 bases for J; bases not matched to a gene: 5. The germline V gene encodes CDR1 SGHTA and CDR2 FQGNSA. This chain's CDR3 is CASSNPGGNEKLFF. CDR3 DNA: TGTGCCAGCAGCAATCCAGGGGGAAATGAAAAACTGTTTTTT.

This clone was detected a few times. This rearrangement joins TRBV3-1 (or the pseudogene TRBV3-2) to TRBJ1-6; D is ambiguous. The germline V and J ends were trimmed by 3 bases and 6 bases, with 9 bases remaining between them. The length of the CDR3 is 14 residues. Looked up from germline, CDR1 is LGHDT and CDR2 is YNNKEL (reference sequence). The CDR3 here is CASSHGVGNSPLHF. In DNA, the CDR3 is TGTGCCAGCAGCCACGGTGTTGGTAATTCACCCCTCCACTTT.

The chain carries TRBV11-3 and TRBJ2-3; D gene unclear. V gave up 4 bases and J gave up 1 base, with 3 bases separating them. Germline CDR1 is SGHNT and CDR2 is YENEEA. The CDR3 totals 12 residues. CDR3 residues: CASSSRTDTQYF. CDR3 nucleotide sequence: TGTGCCAGCAGCTCTCGCACAGATACGCAGTATTTT.

V is TRBV9 and J is TRBJ1-2; D gene unclear. Germline V lookup: CDR1 SGDLS, CDR2 YYNGEE. The ends were cut back, 0 bases at V and 8 bases at J, with 17 bases in the middle. CDR3 size: 15 residues. The CDR3 sequence is CASSVGPLRGWGYTF. DNA of the CDR3: TGTGCCAGCAGCGTAGGGCCCCTCCGGGGATGGGGCTACACCTTC.

This chain joins TRBV14 and TRBJ1-2, with a weak D call TRBD1 (5 bases). The CDR3 spans 12 residues. V was pared by 4 bases and J by 5 bases, with 8 bases between. Germline V gene lookup returns CDR1 SGHDN and CDR2 FVKESK. CDR3 DNA sequence: TGTGCCAGCAGCCGAGCAGGGTATGGCTACACCTTC. This sequence encodes CASSRAGYGYTF. Full variable domain (rest looked up from reference TRBV14 and TRBJ1-2): EAGVTQFPSHSVIEKGQTVTLRCDPISGHDNLYWYRRVMGKEIKFLLHFVKESKQDESGMPNNRFLAERTGGTYSTLKVQPAELEDSGVYFCASSRAGYGYTFGSGTRLTVV.

The V and J genes are TRBV28 and TRBJ1-2; D not resolved. Trimming cost V 7 bases and J 7 bases, with 10 bases left between them. CDR3 length: 11 residues. The germline gives CDR1 MDHEN, CDR2 SYDVKM. The CDR3 region is CASTGGPGYTF. CDR3 in DNA: TGTGCCAGCACCGGTGGGCCTGGCTACACCTTC.

This rearrangement joins TRBV27 to TRBJ2-7; 15 positions match TRBD2. Germline V CDR1 and CDR2: MNHEY, SMNVEV (reference sequence). The CDR3 is 14 residues long. V was clipped by 4 bases and J by 8 bases; unmatched bases: 3. The CDR3 DNA follows: TGTGCCAGCAGTTGGACTAGCGGGGGGGCCCAGCAGTACTTC. It specifies CASSWTSGGAQQYF.

V gene TRBV28 combines with J gene TRBJ1-1, with 9 bases lining up with TRBD1. The germline gives CDR1 MDHEN, CDR2 SYDVKM. J was trimmed by 2 bases and V by 6 bases; bases with no gene match: 4. CDR3 length equals 14 residues. CDR3 amino acids: CASRRGQGNTEAFF. The CDR3 DNA reads TGTGCCAGCAGGCGGGGACAGGGCAACACTGAAGCTTTCTTT. The full variable domain, its missing parts supplied by reference TRBV28 and TRBJ1-1, is DVKVTQSSRYLVKRTGEKVFLECVQDMDHENMFWYRQDPGLGLRLIYFSYDVKMKEKGDIPEGYSVSREKKERFSLILESASTNQTSMYLCASRRGQGNTEAFFGQGTRLTVV.

This clone came up a few times. The chain employs TRBV14 and TRBJ2-7; D uncertain. The V gene lost 1 base and the J gene lost 1 base, with 20 bases spanning the gap. The CDR3 has 18 amino acids. CDR1 and CDR2 (germline): SGHDN, FVKESK. CDR3 region: CASSQAVQDTLTSYEQYV. The CDR3, as DNA: TGTGCCAGCAGCCAAGCAGTCCAGGATACCTTGACGTCCTACGAGCAGTACGTC.

The V call is TRBV7-9, the J call TRBJ1-4, with 8 bases that match TRBD1. The CDR3 is 15 residues long. Trimming took 3 bases from V and 5 from J; bases not matched to a gene: 5. From germline, CDR1 is SEHNR and CDR2 FQNEAQ (reference sequence). CDR3 nucleotide sequence: TGTGCCAGCAGCTTCCGCGGGACAGGCAATGAAAAACTGTTTTTT. This encodes CASSFRGTGNEKLFF.

The chain joins TRBV6-6 to TRBJ1-6; 10 bases map to TRBD1. V lost 6 bases, J lost 1 base, and 15 bases stayed unmatched. The CDR3 length is 20 residues. Per the germline V gene, CDR1 is MNHNY and CDR2 is SVGAGI (reference sequence). The CDR3 protein is CASSRPVPGQGTSYNSPLHF. The CDR3 nucleotides are TGTGCCAGCAGCCGCCCTGTCCCGGGACAGGGGACGTCCTATAATTCACCCCTCCACTTT.

The J gene is TRBJ1-5, the V gene TRBV28; 9 nucleotides match TRBD1. V trimming: 7 bases; J trimming: 7 bases; junction bases outside the gene matches: 5. This CDR3 region has 13 residues. The germline V gene has CDR1 MDHEN and CDR2 SYDVKM. The CDR3 region is CASTTTGGQPQHF. CDR3 DNA: TGTGCCAGCACTACGACAGGGGGACAGCCCCAGCATTTT.

The chain has TRBV7-9 and TRBJ1-2, with D hard to call. Trimming stripped 6 bases from V and 3 bases from J, with 14 bases between. Germline V gives CDR1 SEHNR, CDR2 FQNEAQ (reference sequence). The CDR3 is 14 residues long. The CDR3 DNA is TGTGCCAGCAGTTACACGGGAGTCGACTATGGCTACACCTTC. Protein: CASSYTGVDYGYTF. The complete variable domain, with remaining parts taken from reference TRBV7-9 and TRBJ1-2, reads DTGVSQNPRHKITKRGQNVTFRCDPISEHNRLYWYRQTLGQGPEFLTYFQNEAQLEKSRLLSDRFSAERPKGSFSTLEIQRTEQGDSAMYLCASSYTGVDYGYTFGSGTRLTVV.

In this sample, this clone turned up a few times. This rearrangement joins TRBV7-6 to TRBJ1-1, with D tentatively TRBD1 (6 bases). The CDR3 covers 13 residues. The V end lost 4 bases, the J end lost 4 bases, and 10 bases lay between the germline ends. Germline CDR1 reads SGHVS; CDR2 reads FNYEAQ. This CDR3 reads CASSSAGVTEAFF. DNA for the CDR3: TGTGCCAGCAGCTCGGCAGGGGTCACTGAAGCTTTCTTT.

This clone showed up just a few times. The chain uses TRBV2 and TRBJ1-6; TRBD1 matches at 7 bases. The CDR3 runs to 16 residues. The germline V gene has CDR1 SNHLY and CDR2 FYNNEI. After removal of 5 bases from V and 7 bases from J, the junction contained 11 bases not matched to a gene. CDR3 DNA: TGTGCCAGCAGTCAACAGACAGGGTCACGGAATTCACCCCTCCACTTT. It specifies CASSQQTGSRNSPLHF.

V and J are TRBV3-1 (or the pseudogene TRBV3-2) and TRBJ2-1; possibly TRBD1 for D (6 bases). The V end lost 3 bases, the J end lost 7 bases, and 10 bases lay between the germline ends. Germline CDR1 reads LGHDT; CDR2 reads YNNKEL (reference sequence). The CDR3 sequence is 13 residues long. The CDR3 loop reads CASSHLTGNEQFF. For the CDR3, the DNA is TGTGCCAGCAGCCACCTGACAGGTAATGAGCAGTTCTTC.

The chain uses TRBV2 and TRBJ2-1; D perhaps matches TRBD2 (5 bases). V lost 6 bases and J 4 bases, leaving 13 bases between the germline ends. The CDR3 loop spans 14 amino acids. Germline V gene lookup returns CDR1 SNHLY and CDR2 FYNNEI. For the CDR3, the DNA is TGTGCCAGCAGGGGAGCGGCCTCTTACAATGAGCAGTTCTTC. It is translated as CASRGAASYNEQFF.

The chain joins TRBV5-4 to TRBJ1-2; 7 nucleotides align to TRBD1. The CDR3 sequence is 12 residues long. Germline CDR1 reads SGHNT; CDR2 reads YYREEE (reference sequence). V lost 3 bases to trimming and J lost 7 bases; unmatched junction nucleotides: 3. CDR3 bases: TGTGCCAGCAGCTCCGGGACAGTTGGCTACACCTTC. Protein sequence: CASSSGTVGYTF.